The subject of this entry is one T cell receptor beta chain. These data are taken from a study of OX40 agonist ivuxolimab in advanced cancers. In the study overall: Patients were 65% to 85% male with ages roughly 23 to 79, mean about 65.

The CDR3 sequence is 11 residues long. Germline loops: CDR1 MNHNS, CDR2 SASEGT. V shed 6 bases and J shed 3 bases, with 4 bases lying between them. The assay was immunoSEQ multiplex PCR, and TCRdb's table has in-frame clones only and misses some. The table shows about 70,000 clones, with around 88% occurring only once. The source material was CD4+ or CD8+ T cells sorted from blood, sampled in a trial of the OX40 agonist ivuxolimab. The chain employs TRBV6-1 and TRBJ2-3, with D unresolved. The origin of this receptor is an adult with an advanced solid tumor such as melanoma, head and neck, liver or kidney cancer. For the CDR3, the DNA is TGTGCCAGCAGCATAACAGATACGCAGTATTTT. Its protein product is CASSITDTQYF.